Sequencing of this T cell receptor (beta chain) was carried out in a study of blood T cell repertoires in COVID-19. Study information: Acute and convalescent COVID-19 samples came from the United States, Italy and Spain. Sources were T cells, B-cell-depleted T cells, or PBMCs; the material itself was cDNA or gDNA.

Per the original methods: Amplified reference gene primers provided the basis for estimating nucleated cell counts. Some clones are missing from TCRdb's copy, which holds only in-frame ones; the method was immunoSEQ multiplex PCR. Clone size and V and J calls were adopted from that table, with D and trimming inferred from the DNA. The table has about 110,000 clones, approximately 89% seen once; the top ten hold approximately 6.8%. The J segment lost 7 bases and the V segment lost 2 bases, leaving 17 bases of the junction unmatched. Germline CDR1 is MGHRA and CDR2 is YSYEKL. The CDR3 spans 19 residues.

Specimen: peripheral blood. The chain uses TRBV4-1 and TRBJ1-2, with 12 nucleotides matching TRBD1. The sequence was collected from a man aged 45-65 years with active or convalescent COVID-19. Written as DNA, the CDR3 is TGCGCCAGCAGCCAACAAGCCGGGTCCGGGACAGGGGGCATCGGTGGCTACACCTTC. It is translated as CASSQQAGSGTGGIGGYTF.